The rows below give T cell receptor beta chains drawn from one sample of a study of cytomegalovirus exposure and HLA in healthy donors. Data came from immunoSEQ multiplex PCR; TCRdb stores just in-frame clones and leaves some out. The sample table includes 130,000 or so clones. The sequencing sample was made of PBMCs. These TCRs come from a woman aged 60 to 75 in good health and CMV-seronegative. Each CDR3 is given with its conserved first and last residue. Each record gives: J gene, D gene, V gene, CDR3 protein, CDR3 DNA. The D gene is left open where the match is weak.

J gene: TRBJ1-1; D gene: TRBD1; V gene: TRBV27; CDR3 protein: CASVRDRVSTEAFF; CDR3 DNA: TGTGCCAGCGTAAGGGACAGGGTATCCACTGAAGCTTTCTTT
J gene: TRBJ2-1; D gene: TRBD2; V gene: TRBV27; CDR3 protein: CASSLDVAGGGNEQFF; CDR3 DNA: TGTGCCAGCAGTTTGGACGTAGCGGGAGGGGGGAATGAGCAGTTCTTC
J gene: TRBJ2-3; D gene: TRBD1; V gene: TRBV5-6; CDR3 protein: CASSQTQGAADTQYF; CDR3 DNA: TGTGCCAGCAGCCAAACACAGGGGGCGGCAGATACGCAGTATTTT
J gene: TRBJ2-1; D gene: NA; V gene: TRBV6-5; CDR3 protein: CASSNRDTRNEQFF; CDR3 DNA: TGTGCCAGCAGTAACCGGGACACCAGGAATGAGCAGTTCTTC
J gene: TRBJ2-7; D gene: NA; V gene: TRBV6-1; CDR3 protein: CASSVGAIGYEQYF; CDR3 DNA: TGTGCCAGCAGTGTAGGAGCGATAGGCTACGAGCAGTACTTC
J gene: TRBJ1-2; D gene: TRBD1; V gene: TRBV5-1; CDR3 protein: CASSLSLLGQGEDGYTF; CDR3 DNA: TGCGCCAGCAGCTTGTCGCTTCTGGGACAGGGGGAGGATGGCTACACCTTC
J gene: TRBJ2-7; D gene: NA; V gene: TRBV5-8; CDR3 protein: CASSKGLADISYEQYF; CDR3 DNA: TGTGCCAGCAGCAAAGGATTAGCGGACATCTCCTACGAGCAGTACTTC
J gene: TRBJ2-7; D gene: NA; V gene: TRBV28; CDR3 protein: CASRPAGQSYEQYF; CDR3 DNA: TGTGCCAGCAGACCGGCGGGACAGAGCTACGAGCAGTACTTC
J gene: TRBJ1-2; D gene: NA; V gene: TRBV29-1; CDR3 protein: CSVARRDSYGYTF; CDR3 DNA: TGCAGCGTTGCCCGACGAGACTCTTATGGCTACACCTTC
J gene: TRBJ2-6; D gene: NA; V gene: TRBV11-1; CDR3 protein: CASSHTPGANVLTF; CDR3 DNA: TGTGCCAGCAGTCACACCCCTGGGGCCAACGTCCTGACTTTC
J gene: TRBJ1-1; D gene: NA; V gene: TRBV4-1; CDR3 protein: CASSHGRQVGTEAFF; CDR3 DNA: TGCGCCAGCAGCCATGGGAGACAGGTGGGAACTGAAGCTTTCTTT
J gene: TRBJ2-4; D gene: TRBD2; V gene: TRBV7-6; CDR3 protein: CASSLESSGLAKNIQYF; CDR3 DNA: TGTGCCAGCAGCTTAGAGTCTAGCGGGCTAGCCAAAAACATTCAGTACTTC
J gene: TRBJ2-3; D gene: TRBD2; V gene: TRBV2; CDR3 protein: CASSKSTSPGTDTQYF; CDR3 DNA: TGTGCCAGCAGTAAATCGACTAGCCCGGGCACAGATACGCAGTATTTT
J gene: TRBJ2-7; D gene: TRBD1; V gene: TRBV27; CDR3 protein: CASSSGTGSKEQYF; CDR3 DNA: TGTGCCAGCAGTTCTGGGACAGGTTCGAAAGAGCAGTACTTC
J gene: TRBJ2-1; D gene: NA; V gene: TRBV27; CDR3 protein: CASSLGEVINEQFF; CDR3 DNA: TGTGCCAGCAGTTTAGGGGAGGTTATCAATGAGCAGTTCTTC
J gene: TRBJ1-6; D gene: NA; V gene: TRBV5-1; CDR3 protein: CASSSDGGTGSPLHF; CDR3 DNA: TGCGCCAGCAGCTCGGACGGGGGGACTGGTTCACCCCTCCACTTT
J gene: TRBJ1-1; D gene: NA; V gene: TRBV6-1; CDR3 protein: CASSEYHENAEAFF; CDR3 DNA: TGTGCCAGCAGTGAATACCACGAGAACGCTGAAGCTTTCTTT
J gene: TRBJ2-5; D gene: NA; V gene: TRBV18; CDR3 protein: CASSPPNSGLQETQYF; CDR3 DNA: TGTGCCAGCTCACCACCGAATAGTGGTCTACAAGAGACCCAGTACTTC
J gene: TRBJ2-7; D gene: NA; V gene: TRBV27; CDR3 protein: CASSLSLRAPGYEQYF; CDR3 DNA: TGTGCCAGCAGTTTATCATTACGAGCACCAGGGTACGAGCAGTACTTC
J gene: TRBJ2-7; D gene: TRBD1; V gene: TRBV30; CDR3 protein: CAWSGTDYEQYF; CDR3 DNA: TGTGCCTGGAGCGGGACAGATTACGAGCAGTACTTC
J gene: TRBJ1-1; D gene: TRBD1; V gene: TRBV2; CDR3 protein: CAGTGAMNTEAFF; CDR3 DNA: TGTGCCGGGACAGGGGCTATGAACACTGAAGCTTTCTTT
J gene: TRBJ2-5; D gene: TRBD2; V gene: TRBV7-9; CDR3 protein: CASSPGGGSETQYF; CDR3 DNA: TGTGCCAGCAGCCCGGGGGGGGGCTCGGAGACCCAGTACTTC
J gene: TRBJ2-3; D gene: TRBD2; V gene: TRBV29-1; CDR3 protein: CSVEDLFAGASTDTQYF; CDR3 DNA: TGCAGCGTTGAAGATCTTTTCGCGGGAGCTAGCACAGATACGCAGTATTTT
J gene: TRBJ2-3; D gene: TRBD2; V gene: TRBV5-1; CDR3 protein: CASSSEREAGRTDTQYF; CDR3 DNA: TGCGCCAGCAGCTCGGAAAGGGAAGCGGGGCGCACAGATACGCAGTATTTT
J gene: TRBJ2-5; D gene: NA; V gene: TRBV6-1; CDR3 protein: CASRALPDRQETQYF; CDR3 DNA: TGTGCCAGCAGGGCCCTCCCCGACAGGCAAGAGACCCAGTACTTC
J gene: TRBJ1-2; D gene: TRBD1; V gene: TRBV6-5; CDR3 protein: CASNSDRGGYTF; CDR3 DNA: TGTGCCAGCAACTCGGACAGGGGTGGCTACACCTTC
J gene: TRBJ2-7; D gene: TRBD2; V gene: TRBV27; CDR3 protein: CASRTSGAYEQYF; CDR3 DNA: TGTGCCAGCAGGACTAGCGGTGCCTACGAGCAGTACTTC
J gene: TRBJ2-7; D gene: NA; V gene: TRBV18; CDR3 protein: CASSLNDWFSSTYEQYF; CDR3 DNA: TGTGCCAGCTCACTAAATGACTGGTTTTCCTCGACCTACGAGCAGTACTTC
J gene: TRBJ1-3; D gene: NA; V gene: TRBV5-6; CDR3 protein: CASSSPYEGNTIYF; CDR3 DNA: TGTGCCAGCAGCTCGCCCTACGAGGGAAACACCATATATTTT
J gene: TRBJ2-2; D gene: TRBD2; V gene: TRBV19; CDR3 protein: CASSGLAGNTGELFF; CDR3 DNA: TGTGCCAGTAGTGGACTAGCGGGTAACACCGGGGAGCTGTTTTTT
J gene: TRBJ2-1; D gene: TRBD2; V gene: TRBV15; CDR3 protein: CATSSGLADYNEQFF; CDR3 DNA: TGTGCCACCAGCAGCGGACTAGCGGACTACAATGAGCAGTTCTTC
J gene: TRBJ1-1; D gene: NA; V gene: TRBV7-2; CDR3 protein: CASSLLGAYTEAFF; CDR3 DNA: TGTGCCAGCAGCTTATTGGGGGCTTACACTGAAGCTTTCTTT
J gene: TRBJ2-2; D gene: TRBD2; V gene: TRBV4-1; CDR3 protein: CASSQGVGTSGSVTGELFF; CDR3 DNA: TGCGCCAGCAGCCAAGGTGTCGGGACTAGCGGGAGTGTCACCGGGGAGCTGTTTTTT
J gene: TRBJ2-1; D gene: NA; V gene: TRBV10-3; CDR3 protein: CAISEADRLYYNEQFF; CDR3 DNA: TGTGCCATCAGTGAGGCGGATCGACTCTACTACAATGAGCAGTTCTTC
J gene: TRBJ1-1; D gene: NA; V gene: TRBV27; CDR3 protein: CASSLSYGGLMNTEAFF; CDR3 DNA: TGTGCCAGCAGTTTATCGTACGGGGGGCTTATGAACACTGAAGCTTTCTTT
J gene: TRBJ2-2; D gene: NA; V gene: TRBV7-3; CDR3 protein: CASSRGNANTGELFF; CDR3 DNA: TGTGCCAGCAGCCGCGGGAACGCGAACACCGGGGAGCTGTTTTTT
J gene: TRBJ2-5; D gene: NA; V gene: TRBV2; CDR3 protein: CASQASQETQYF; CDR3 DNA: TGTGCCAGCCAAGCGAGCCAAGAGACCCAGTACTTC
J gene: TRBJ2-1; D gene: NA; V gene: TRBV6-5; CDR3 protein: CASSRLVRDEQFF; CDR3 DNA: TGTGCCAGCAGTCGACTAGTTAGAGATGAGCAGTTCTTC
J gene: TRBJ1-2; D gene: TRBD1; V gene: TRBV5-1; CDR3 protein: CASSLGQGARGYTF; CDR3 DNA: TGCGCCAGCAGCTTAGGACAGGGGGCCCGTGGCTACACCTTC
J gene: TRBJ1-3; D gene: NA; V gene: TRBV7-9; CDR3 protein: CASSLASGSGNTIYF; CDR3 DNA: TGTGCCAGCAGCTTAGCCTCGGGCTCTGGAAACACCATATATTTT
J gene: TRBJ1-1; D gene: NA; V gene: TRBV28; CDR3 protein: CASSLTGSRTEAFF; CDR3 DNA: TGTGCCAGCAGTCTAACAGGGAGTCGCACTGAAGCTTTCTTT
J gene: TRBJ1-1; D gene: TRBD1; V gene: TRBV6-5; CDR3 protein: CASSSGQAWNTEAFF; CDR3 DNA: TGTGCCAGCAGTTCCGGACAGGCCTGGAACACTGAAGCTTTCTTT
J gene: TRBJ1-2; D gene: TRBD1; V gene: TRBV4-1; CDR3 protein: CASSQEHTGTGGLANYGYTF; CDR3 DNA: TGCGCCAGCAGCCAAGAGCACACCGGGACAGGGGGCCTAGCTAACTATGGCTACACCTTC
J gene: TRBJ1-2; D gene: NA; V gene: TRBV15; CDR3 protein: CATSRDRGGYGYTF; CDR3 DNA: TGTGCCACCAGCAGAGACAGGGGAGGGTATGGCTACACCTTC
J gene: TRBJ1-2; D gene: TRBD1; V gene: TRBV5-4; CDR3 protein: CASIGQGAYGYTF; CDR3 DNA: TGTGCCAGCATCGGACAGGGGGCATATGGCTACACCTTC